The 10 T cell receptor beta chains presented below share a single source sample, sequenced in a study of blood T cell repertoires in COVID-19. TCRdb's table, derived via immunoSEQ multiplex PCR, lists solely in-frame clones and lacks some. The table records approximately 210,000 clones, about 88% of them present only once. Specimen: peripheral blood. Every receptor here comes from an older man with acute or convalescent COVID-19.

The rearrangement links TRBV14 to TRBJ2-7, with TRBD2 as a possible D gene (6 bases). Germline V gene lookup returns CDR1 SGHDN and CDR2 FVKESK. The CDR3 loop spans 12 amino acids. V shed 4 bases and J shed 6 bases, with 10 bases lying between them. CDR3 region: CASSRREGEQYF. The CDR3 region has the DNA TGTGCCAGCAGCCGGCGGGAAGGCGAGCAGTACTTC.

The chain uses TRBV28 and TRBJ1-1, with a tentative D call TRBD1 (5 bases). V was shortened by 4 bases and J by 5 bases, with 17 bases between the two germline ends. The CDR3 is made up of 15 amino acids. The germline gives CDR1 MDHEN, CDR2 SYDVKM. CDR3 nucleotide sequence: TGTGCCAGCAGTTCCCCATATGCAGGGAGGACTGAAGCTTTCTTT. Its translation is CASSSPYAGRTEAFF.

This clone has only a few counts. The chain joins TRBV7-9 to TRBJ2-7, with a possible D match to TRBD1 (5 bases). Germline CDR1 is SEHNR and CDR2 is FQNEAQ (reference sequence). CDR3 length equals 16 residues. Deletions cut 4 bases from V and 1 base from J, with 17 bases between. This CDR3 reads CASSYPPGSPSYEQYF. CDR3 bases: TGTGCCAGCAGCTACCCGCCAGGGTCGCCTTCCTACGAGCAGTACTTC.

This sequence joins TRBV5-4 and TRBJ2-1; no definite D call. Germline V gene sequence: CDR1 SGHNT, CDR2 YYREEE (reference sequence). With 3 bases removed from V and 0 bases from J, the gap between germline ends came to 10 bases. The CDR3 consists of 15 residues. The CDR3 loop is CASSSRRSSYNEQFF. Written as DNA, the CDR3 is TGTGCCAGCAGCTCGCGCCGGAGCTCCTACAATGAGCAGTTCTTC.

The V and J genes are TRBV4-3 and TRBJ1-2; 12 bases are a match to TRBD1. The germline CDR1 and CDR2 sequences are LGHNA and YSLEER. The CDR3 extends over 15 amino acids. Trimming removed 3 bases from V and 4 bases from J; junction bases left unmatched: 3. For the CDR3, the DNA is TGCGCCAGCAGCCAGGGACAGGGGGCGGGCTATGGCTACACCTTC. It is translated as CASSQGQGAGYGYTF.

The V and J genes are TRBV7-9 and TRBJ2-2; 7 bases match TRBD2. Per germline, CDR1 SEHNR and CDR2 FQNEAQ (reference sequence). This CDR3 is built from 17 residues. Trimming cost V 6 bases and J 0 bases; bases outside gene matches: 10. Written as DNA, the CDR3 is TGTGCCAGCAGTCCAGGGCGGGGGTTCGCGAACACCGGGGAGCTGTTTTTT. It yields the protein CASSPGRGFANTGELFF.

The V gene is TRBV7-3, the J gene TRBJ2-1, with TRBD2 identical over 11 bases. CDR1 is SGHTA, CDR2 FQGTGA, per germline. J gave up 4 bases and V 5 bases, and 7 bases lay outside the gene matches. The CDR3 extends over 16 amino acids. Here the CDR3 DNA reads TGTGCCAGCAGCATTACCGGGACTAGCGGTTACAATGAGCAGTTCTTC. Its protein product is CASSITGTSGYNEQFF.

V usage is TRBV5-4 and J usage is TRBJ1-2; D possibly corresponds to TRBD1 (6 bases). The length of the CDR3 is 16 residues. V shed 0 bases and J shed 1 base, with 13 bases lying between them. CDR1 and CDR2 (germline): SGHNT, YYREEE (reference sequence). The CDR3 nucleotides read TGTGCCAGCAGCTTGGCAGGGGCAGGGCTTAACTATGGCTACACCTTC. Encoded protein: CASSLAGAGLNYGYTF.

The rearrangement links TRBV28 to TRBJ1-5; possibly TRBD1 for D (6 bases). CDR3 length: 14 residues. V dropped 7 bases and J dropped 5 bases, with 15 bases sitting between them. Germline CDR1 is MDHEN and CDR2 is SYDVKM. CDR3 in amino acids: CASNQGQVDQPQHF. The CDR3 DNA sequence: TGTGCCAGCAACCAGGGGCAGGTGGATCAGCCCCAGCATTTT.

This clone was seen only once. The chain uses TRBV19 and TRBJ2-3; 9 bases agree with TRBD2. The CDR3 spans 15 residues. V shed 6 bases, J shed 4 bases, and the junction held 8 bases outside the gene matches. The germline gives CDR1 LNHDA, CDR2 SQIVND (reference sequence). The CDR3 DNA reads TGTGCCAGTAGCAACCTAGCGGGAACGTCAGATACGCAGTATTTT. Its protein product is CASSNLAGTSDTQYF.